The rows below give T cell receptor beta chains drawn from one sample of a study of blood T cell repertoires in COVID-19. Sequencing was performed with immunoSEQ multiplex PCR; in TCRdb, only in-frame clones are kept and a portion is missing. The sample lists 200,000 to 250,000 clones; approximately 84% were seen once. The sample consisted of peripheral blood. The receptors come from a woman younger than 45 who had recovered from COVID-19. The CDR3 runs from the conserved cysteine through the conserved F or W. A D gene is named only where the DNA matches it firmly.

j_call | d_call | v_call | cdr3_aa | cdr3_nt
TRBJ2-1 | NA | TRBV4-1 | CASSQDGLYNEQFF | TGCGCCAGCAGCCAAGATGGACTATACAATGAGCAGTTCTTC
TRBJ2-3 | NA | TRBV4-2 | CASSPHPGATDTQYF | TGTGCCAGCAGCCCCCACCCGGGAGCCACAGATACGCAGTATTTT
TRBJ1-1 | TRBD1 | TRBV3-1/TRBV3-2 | CASSRSTGGAFLNTEAFF | TGTGCCAGCAGCCGATCGACAGGGGGCGCCTTTCTGAACACTGAAGCTTTCTTT
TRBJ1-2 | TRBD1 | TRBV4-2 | CASSQDRDREQGYTF | TGTGCCAGCAGCCAAGACCGGGACAGGGAACAAGGCTACACCTTC
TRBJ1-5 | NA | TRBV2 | CASRRGGGNQPQHF | TGTGCCAGCAGAAGGGGGGGAGGCAATCAGCCCCAGCATTTT
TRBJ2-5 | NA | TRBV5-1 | CASSLQRGETQYF | TGCGCCAGCAGCTTGCAACGGGGGGAGACCCAGTACTTC
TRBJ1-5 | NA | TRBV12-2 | CASRLDQGGYSNQPQHF | TGTGCAAGTCGCTTAGACCAGGGAGGGTATAGCAATCAGCCCCAGCATTTT
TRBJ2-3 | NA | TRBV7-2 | CASSFPGMLTDTQYF | TGTGCCAGCAGCTTCCCCGGGATGTTAACAGATACGCAGTATTTT
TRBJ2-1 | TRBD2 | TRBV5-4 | CASSLGGLAGGPGYNEQFF | TGTGCCAGCAGCTTGGGAGGACTAGCGGGGGGGCCGGGGTACAATGAGCAGTTCTTC
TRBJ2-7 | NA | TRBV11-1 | CASSRHRRYEQYF | TGTGCCAGCAGCCGTCACAGGCGATACGAGCAGTACTTC
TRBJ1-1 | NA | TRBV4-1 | CASSQGSNWNTEAFF | TGCGCCAGCAGCCAAGGTAGTAATTGGAACACTGAAGCTTTCTTT
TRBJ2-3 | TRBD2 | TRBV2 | CAMSGGAPDTQYF | TGTGCTATGAGCGGGGGGGCCCCAGATACGCAGTATTTT